The TCR beta chain described here comes from a study of blood T cell repertoires in COVID-19. Study information: Material from acute and convalescent COVID-19 was sourced from the United States, Italy and Spain. PBMCs, B-cell-depleted T cells, or T cells were the source of the cDNA or gDNA that made up the material.

The CDR3 totals 13 residues. Germline V gives CDR1 LGHNA, CDR2 YNFKEQ. The V and J ends lost 3 bases and 3 bases respectively, with 7 bases between them. In the authors' workflow: Reference gene primer amplification gave nucleated cell count estimates. Some clones are missing from TCRdb's copy, which holds only in-frame ones; the method was immunoSEQ multiplex PCR. D and trimming were read from the DNA, whereas the V and J calls and clone size are those reported in that table. The sample has approximately 260,000 clones, roughly 90% seen once. This clone was found once. V is TRBV4-2 and J is TRBJ2-3; D call uncertain. This TCR derives from a man over 45 with acute or convalescent COVID-19. Sequenced sample: peripheral blood. The CDR3, as DNA: TGTGCCAGCAGCCAGCTCGGGACAGATACGCAGTATTTT. Its protein product is CASSQLGTDTQYF.